This entry lists 29 T cell receptor beta chains sequenced from one sample in a study of OX40 agonist ivuxolimab in advanced cancers. Sequencing was performed with immunoSEQ multiplex PCR; in TCRdb, only in-frame clones are kept and a portion is missing. The top ten clones hold roughly 13% of a sample with 20,000 to 30,000 clones, 60% to 85% of them seen once. The sample consisted of CD4+ or CD8+ T cells sorted from blood, taken in a trial of the OX40 agonist ivuxolimab. The receptors were gathered from an adult with an advanced solid tumor such as melanoma, head and neck, liver or kidney cancer.

This clone was seen a handful of times. The gene calls are TRBV19 and TRBJ1-1; D uncertain. Germline CDR1 and CDR2: LNHDA and SQIVND (reference sequence). Deletions cut 10 bases from V and 0 bases from J, with 6 bases between. The CDR3 is 11 residues long. CDR3 bases: TGTGCCACCCGGATGAACACTGAAGCTTTCTTT. Its translation is CATRMNTEAFF.

The V gene is TRBV19, the J gene TRBJ1-2; D remains ambiguous. Trimming removed 6 bases from V and 4 bases from J, with 15 bases in between. The germline V gene has CDR1 LNHDA and CDR2 SQIVND (reference sequence). The CDR3 is 14 amino acids. CDR3 sequence reads: CASRSSPQLYGYTF. In DNA, the CDR3 is TGTGCCAGTAGAAGCAGCCCGCAACTCTATGGCTACACCTTC.

J is TRBJ2-7 and V is TRBV2; 7 nucleotides agree with TRBD2. The CDR3 runs 14 residues. V shed 6 bases, J shed 4 bases, and the junction held 9 bases outside the gene matches. Looked up from germline, CDR1 is SNHLY and CDR2 is FYNNEI. CDR3 in amino acids: CASSRQRGVYEQYF. The CDR3 DNA is TGTGCCAGCAGCCGACAACGGGGGGTTTACGAGCAGTACTTC.

The chain carries TRBV27 and TRBJ2-4, with no clear D. With 2 bases removed from V and 10 bases from J, the gap between germline ends came to 12 bases. This CDR3 region has 13 residues. Per germline, CDR1 MNHEY and CDR2 SMNVEV (reference sequence). The CDR3 loop is CASSLNPLGIQYF. The CDR3 coding sequence is TGTGCCAGCAGTTTAAACCCCCTAGGAATTCAGTACTTC.

Only one count was recorded for this clone. This chain uses TRBV6-1 with TRBJ2-2; TRBD2 might be the D (7 bases). The CDR3 has 15 amino acids. From germline, CDR1 is MNHNS and CDR2 SASEGT. V was pared by 7 bases and J by 6 bases, with 18 bases between. The DNA of the CDR3 is TGTGCCAGCATCCCGGGGAGGGGGTTCCCCGGGGAGCTGTTTTTT. Translation: CASIPGRGFPGELFF.

V and J are TRBV7-2 and TRBJ1-2; 9 nucleotides agree with TRBD1. The CDR3 is 14 amino acids. With 2 bases clipped from V and 5 bases from J, the junction kept 3 bases outside the gene matches. CDR1 is SGHTA and CDR2 is FQGNSA in the germline V gene. CDR3 protein: CASSLWDRDYGYTF. The CDR3 nucleotides read TGTGCCAGCAGCTTATGGGACAGGGATTATGGCTACACCTTC.

This chain links TRBV15 with TRBJ1-1; D gene ambiguous. Germline V gene sequence: CDR1 LNHNV, CDR2 YYDKDF (reference sequence). Trimming pared 4 bases from V and 2 bases from J, leaving 8 bases between. The CDR3 runs to 13 residues. CDR3 in DNA: TGTGCCACCAGCACGCCACCCAACACTGAAGCTTTCTTT. Translated, it gives CATSTPPNTEAFF.

This sequence joins TRBV10-2 and TRBJ1-5; D uncertain. CDR1 and CDR2 from the germline V gene are WSHSY and SAAADI. The V and J ends lost 6 bases and 3 bases respectively, with 12 bases between them. CDR3 length: 14 residues. CDR3 in amino acids: CASRDGRFNQPQHF. The CDR3 region has the DNA TGCGCCAGCAGGGACGGGCGCTTCAATCAGCCCCAGCATTTT.

The chain couples TRBV6-1 to TRBJ2-7, with D maybe TRBD1 (6 bases). The V gene lost 2 bases and the J gene lost 4 bases, with 18 bases spanning the gap. The CDR3 sequence is 16 residues long. Germline V gives CDR1 MNHNS, CDR2 SASEGT. The CDR3 DNA reads TGTGCCAGCAGTGAATATGCAGGACTCCAGGGGTACGAGCAGTACTTC. Protein: CASSEYAGLQGYEQYF.

J is TRBJ1-4 and V is TRBV18; D is ambiguous. The CDR3 runs to 11 residues. CDR1 and CDR2 from the germline V gene are KGHSH and LQKENI. Trimming cost V 9 bases and J 3 bases, with 5 bases left between them. The CDR3 here is CASTSNEKLFF. CDR3 DNA sequence: TGTGCCAGTACCTCTAATGAAAAACTGTTTTTT. Based on the CDR3 plus reference TRBV18 and TRBJ1-4, the full variable domain is NAGVMQNPRHLVRRRGQEARLRCSPMKGHSHVYWYRQLPEEGLKFMVYLQKENIIDESGMPKERFSAEFPKEGPSILRIQQVVRGDSAAYFCASTSNEKLFFGSGTQLSVL.

J is TRBJ2-7 and V is TRBV27; D might be TRBD1 or TRBD2, each matching 5 bases. CDR1 and CDR2 from the germline V gene are MNHEY and SMNVEV (reference sequence). The germline V and J ends were trimmed by 3 bases and 2 bases, with 11 bases remaining between them. This CDR3 has 14 residues. CDR3 bases: TGTGCCAGCAGTTTGGGACGTCCACCCTACGAGCAGTACTTC. Encoded protein: CASSLGRPPYEQYF.

Concerning this clone: One junction end does not reproduce the germline sequence, and a read error may be involved. The chain links TRBV5-5 to TRBJ2-5; 8 bases align to TRBD1. Germline-derived CDR1 and CDR2 are SGHKS and YYEKEE (reference sequence). The CDR3 contains 14 residues. CDR3 nucleotide sequence: TGTGCCAGCAGAAGGGACAGGTTCCGAGAGACTCAGTACTTC. Its translation: CASRRDRFRETQYF.

The chain uses TRBV2 and TRBJ2-7, with D tentatively TRBD1 or TRBD2 (7 bases each). V shed 3 bases and J shed 4 bases, with 19 bases lying between them. The CDR3 is 16 residues long. Germline CDR1 reads SNHLY; CDR2 reads FYNNEI. The DNA for the CDR3 is TGTGCCAGCAGTGATCCTGGCCAGGGGGGGTCATACGAGCAGTACTTC. Encoded protein: CASSDPGQGGSYEQYF.

V is TRBV10-3 and J is TRBJ2-2; the D is unclear. Between the trimmed V and J ends, which lost 3 bases and 1 base, there was a span of 3 bases. Germline V gene sequence: CDR1 ENHRY, CDR2 SYGVKD. This CDR3 is built from 13 residues. The CDR3 DNA is TGTGCCATCAGTGAAAGGAACACCGGGGAGCTGTTTTTT. It codes for CAISERNTGELFF.

This clone was found once. The V gene is TRBV19, the J gene TRBJ1-1, with D tentatively TRBD1 (5 bases). CDR1 and CDR2 from the germline V gene are LNHDA and SQIVND (reference sequence). Trimming took off 6 bases at V and 5 bases at J, with 10 bases between the two ends. CDR3 length equals 12 residues. For the CDR3, the DNA is TGTGCCAGTAGGGGGGGTCCGACTGAAGCTTTCTTT. Translation: CASRGGPTEAFF.

This rearrangement joins TRBV19 to TRBJ2-3; 8 positions match TRBD1. Losses at the gene ends were 3 bases for V and 2 bases for J; bases not matched to a gene: 4. CDR3 size: 15 residues. The V gene's germline CDR1 is LNHDA and CDR2 SQIVND (reference sequence). CDR3 loop: CASSIPGQATDTQYF. In nucleotides, the CDR3 is TGTGCCAGTAGTATTCCGGGACAGGCCACAGATACGCAGTATTTT.

The table lists this clone with a count of one. The V call is TRBV30, the J call TRBJ1-1, with 10 bases identical to TRBD1. CDR3 length equals 12 residues. Germline trimming cut 2 bases from V and 12 bases from J; bases unmatched to any gene: 6. Germline lookup yields CDR1 GTSNPN and CDR2 SVGIG (reference sequence). The CDR3 loop is CAWSSDRGGTFF. The CDR3 nucleotides read TGTGCCTGGAGTTCGGACAGGGGGGGAACTTTCTTT.

V and J are TRBV4-2 and TRBJ2-7; 7 bases align to TRBD2. V lost 8 bases and J lost 3; bases outside the gene matches: 10. CDR3 length: 14 residues. Germline-derived CDR1 and CDR2 are LGHNA and YNFKEQ. This chain's CDR3 is CASGLDGGIYEQYF. The CDR3 DNA sequence: TGTGCCAGCGGCTTGGACGGGGGGATCTACGAGCAGTACTTC.

The rearrangement uses TRBV29-1 and TRBJ2-7, with a tentative D call TRBD1 (6 bases). Germline CDR1 reads SQVTM; CDR2 reads ANQGSEA. V was clipped by 5 bases and J by 0 bases, with 14 bases between them. CDR3 length equals 14 residues. The CDR3 region is CSVSLRGPSYEQYF. The CDR3 region has the DNA TGCAGCGTTTCCCTCAGGGGACCCTCCTACGAGCAGTACTTC.

This clone was observed a single time. V is TRBV29-1 and J is TRBJ1-2, with TRBD1 as a possible D gene (6 bases). Germline V gene sequence: CDR1 SQVTM, CDR2 ANQGSEA. V was clipped by 0 bases and J by 5 bases, with 22 bases between them. The CDR3 is 17 residues long. The CDR3 protein is CSVEEVLVWGASYGYTF. The CDR3 nucleotides are TGCAGCGTTGAAGAAGTTTTAGTTTGGGGGGCAAGTTATGGCTACACCTTC.

This chain links TRBV5-4 with TRBJ2-3; 15 positions agree with TRBD2. The junction had 6 bases not matched to a gene; V was cut back by 3 bases and J by 4 bases. Per the germline V gene, CDR1 is SGHNT and CDR2 is YYREEE (reference sequence). The CDR3 has 17 residues. The CDR3 loop reads CASSSGTSGGWADTQYF. The CDR3 DNA sequence: TGTGCCAGCAGCTCCGGGACTAGCGGGGGGTGGGCAGATACGCAGTATTTT.

This clone was found once. The chain employs TRBV7-2 and TRBJ2-5; 9 bases are shared with TRBD2. The ends lost 3 bases at V and 5 bases at J; junction bases unmatched: 10. Per the germline V gene, CDR1 is SGHTA and CDR2 is FQGNSA. The CDR3 spans 16 residues. The CDR3 nucleotides are TGTGCCAGCAGCTTTTGGCGGGGGGGCCCCAGCGAGACCCAGTACTTC. Translating gives CASSFWRGGPSETQYF. The variable domain in full, completed from reference TRBV7-2 and TRBJ2-5, reads GAGVSQSPSNKVTEKGKDVELRCDPISGHTALYWYRQSLGQGLEFLIYFQGNSAPDKSGLPSDRFSAERTGGSVSTLTIQRTQQEDSAVYLCASSFWRGGPSETQYFGPGTRLLVL.

The table lists this clone with a count of one. This chain links TRBV18 with TRBJ1-1; D ambiguous. The CDR3 totals 13 residues. The germline gives CDR1 KGHSH, CDR2 LQKENI. V shed 6 bases and J shed 5 bases, with 13 bases lying between them. The DNA of the CDR3 is TGTGCCAGCTCCCAGGACCCGCGAACTGAAGCTTTCTTT. Its protein is CASSQDPRTEAFF.

The chain employs TRBV5-4 and TRBJ2-7; TRBD1 matches at 8 bases. With 7 bases clipped from V and 5 bases from J, the junction kept 8 bases outside the gene matches. CDR1 is SGHNT and CDR2 is YYREEE in the germline V gene (reference sequence). The CDR3 spans 13 residues. CDR3 sequence: CASRRQGIDEQYF. In nucleotides, the CDR3 is TGTGCCAGCCGAAGACAGGGGATCGACGAGCAGTACTTC.

The CDR3: CASSLEQGLVPYNEKLFF. The CDR3 DNA reads TGTGCCAGCAGCTTAGAACAGGGATTAGTCCCATATAATGAAAAACTGTTTTTT. The V and J genes are TRBV7-6 and TRBJ1-4, with D possibly matching TRBD1 (6 bases). V lost 1 base and J lost 4, with 19 bases in between. Germline-derived CDR1 and CDR2 are SGHVS and FNYEAQ. CDR3 length equals 18 residues. The full variable domain, its missing parts supplied by reference TRBV7-6 and TRBJ1-4, is GAGVSQSPRYKVTKRGQDVALRCDPISGHVSLYWYRQALGQGPEFLTYFNYEAQQDKSGLPNDRFSAERPEGSISTLTIQRTEQRDSAMYRCASSLEQGLVPYNEKLFFGSGTQLSVL.

The rearrangement links TRBV7-9 to TRBJ1-2; 7 bases are shared with TRBD1. V was clipped by 8 bases and J by 2 bases; unmatched bases: 11. Germline V gene lookup returns CDR1 SEHNR and CDR2 FQNEAQ (reference sequence). The CDR3 consists of 15 residues. The DNA for the CDR3 is TGTGCCAGCGCTAAAGCCGGGACAGAGAACTATGGCTACACCTTC. It codes for CASAKAGTENYGYTF.

In this sample, this clone turned up once. The chain carries TRBV19 and TRBJ1-3; D remains unclear. CDR3 length: 14 amino acids. The germline V and J ends were trimmed by 1 base and 0 bases, with 4 bases remaining between them. Germline V gene lookup returns CDR1 LNHDA and CDR2 SQIVND (reference sequence). CDR3 loop: CASSIGNSGNTIYF. The CDR3 DNA is TGTGCCAGTAGTATAGGGAACTCTGGAAACACCATATATTTT.

The table lists this clone with a count of one. The gene calls are TRBV28 and TRBJ1-5, with D hard to call. Trimming shortened V by 10 bases and J by 2 bases, and 15 bases separated the two germline ends. This CDR3 is built from 14 residues. The germline V gene encodes CDR1 MDHEN and CDR2 SYDVKM. For the CDR3, the DNA is TGTGCCACCCAAGGAGGGAGTGGCAATCAGCCCCAGCATTTT. It yields the protein CATQGGSGNQPQHF.

This rearrangement joins TRBV5-8 to TRBJ2-1; 8 bases are a match to TRBD2. The germline V gene has CDR1 SGHTS and CDR2 YDEGEE. The CDR3 totals 17 residues. The J segment lost 8 bases and the V segment lost 0 bases, leaving 13 bases of the junction unmatched. CDR3 region: CASSLVARAGAADEQFF. The CDR3 region has the DNA TGTGCCAGCAGCTTGGTCGCACGAGCGGGGGCGGCGGATGAGCAGTTCTTC.